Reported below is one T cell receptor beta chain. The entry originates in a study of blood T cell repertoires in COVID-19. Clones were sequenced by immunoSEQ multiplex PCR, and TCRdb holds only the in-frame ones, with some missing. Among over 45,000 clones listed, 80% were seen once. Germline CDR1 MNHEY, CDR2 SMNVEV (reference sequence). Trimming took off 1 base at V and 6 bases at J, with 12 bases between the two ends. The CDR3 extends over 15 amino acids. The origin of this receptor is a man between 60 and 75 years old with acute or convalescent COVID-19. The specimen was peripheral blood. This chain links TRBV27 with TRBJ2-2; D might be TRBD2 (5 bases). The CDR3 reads CASSLYAGAPGELFF. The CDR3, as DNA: TGTGCCAGCAGTTTATACGCGGGTGCGCCCGGGGAGCTGTTTTTT.